Listed here are 24 T cell receptor beta chains from one sample, sequenced in a study of blood T cell repertoires in COVID-19. Measured with immunoSEQ multiplex PCR; TCRdb has only the in-frame clones, and not every one. Of around 400,000 clones listed, about four fifths are singletons. The sample comprised PBMCs or T cells enriched from blood (not recorded which). All receptors come from a woman in her fifties or sixties who had recovered from COVID-19.

This CDR3 reads CASGGALSGEKLFF. The CDR3 region has the DNA TGTGCCAGTGGAGGGGCTCTTTCAGGGGAAAAACTGTTTTTT. This rearrangement joins TRBV3-1 (or the pseudogene TRBV3-2) to TRBJ1-4, with D possibly being TRBD1 (5 bases). The CDR3 totals 14 residues. Germline V lookup: CDR1 LGHDT, CDR2 YNNKEL (reference sequence). V lost 9 bases to trimming and J lost 8 bases, with 19 bases between them.

The chain has TRBV5-4 and TRBJ1-2; TRBD1 might be the D (5 bases). Germline V lookup: CDR1 SGHNT, CDR2 YYREEE (reference sequence). Trimming stripped 4 bases from V and 8 bases from J, with 15 bases between. There are 13 residues in the CDR3. The CDR3, as DNA: TGTGCCAGCAGCCTCGGGGGTGCCTCCGGCTACACCTTC. It codes for CASSLGGASGYTF.

This clone was counted between two and nine times. This chain connects TRBV3-1 (or the pseudogene TRBV3-2) to TRBJ1-6; D not certain. The V gene's germline CDR1 is LGHDT and CDR2 YNNKEL (reference sequence). The CDR3 consists of 15 residues. V shed 8 bases and J shed 0 bases, with 11 bases lying between them. CDR3 bases: TGTGCCAGCGCGGAAGGCGGCTCCTATAATTCACCCCTCCACTTT. Translating gives CASAEGGSYNSPLHF.

V usage is TRBV3-1 (or the pseudogene TRBV3-2) and J usage is TRBJ1-5; possible D gene TRBD1, 6 bases. V was cut by 0 bases and J by 6 bases, with 18 bases left in between. The CDR3 loop spans 17 amino acids. CDR1 is LGHDT, CDR2 YNNKEL, per germline (reference sequence). CDR3 coding DNA: TGTGCCAGCAGCCAAGATACTCTTCTCCAGGGGCTTCAGCCCCAGCATTTT. Amino acid sequence: CASSQDTLLQGLQPQHF.

J is TRBJ1-6 and V is TRBV10-3, with D maybe TRBD1 (5 bases). The CDR3 extends over 15 amino acids. V was clipped by 0 bases and J by 7 bases, with 10 bases between them. The germline V gene has CDR1 ENHRY and CDR2 SYGVKD. Written as DNA, the CDR3 is TGTGCCATCAGTGAGTCGGGGCTGGGGAATTCACCCCTCCACTTT. It is translated as CAISESGLGNSPLHF.

V usage is TRBV7-6 and J usage is TRBJ2-1, with 13 nucleotides matching TRBD2. Per the germline V gene, CDR1 is SGHVS and CDR2 is FNYEAQ. The junction had 16 bases not matched to a gene; V was cut back by 5 bases and J by 6 bases. The CDR3 is made up of 19 amino acids. In nucleotides, the CDR3 is TGTGCCAGCAGCCCCAGGGCGGGACTAGCGGGACTTCAGCGCAATGAGCAGTTCTTC. Translation: CASSPRAGLAGLQRNEQFF.

The rearrangement joins TRBV19 to TRBJ1-6, with 11 bases identical to TRBD1. The germline gives CDR1 LNHDA, CDR2 SQIVND (reference sequence). The CDR3 runs to 18 residues. The V segment lost 4 bases and the J segment 8 bases; nucleotides outside the gene matches: 13. The CDR3: CASSTHLPGQGAYSPLHF. Written as DNA, the CDR3 is TGTGCCAGTAGTACACATTTACCAGGACAGGGGGCTTATTCACCCCTCCACTTT. Complete variable domain (other parts from reference TRBV19 and TRBJ1-6): DGGITQSPKYLFRKEGQNVTLSCEQNLNHDAMYWYRQDPGQGLRLIYYSQIVNDFQKGDIAEGYSVSREKKESFPLTVTSAQKNPTAFYLCASSTHLPGQGAYSPLHFGNGTRLTVT.

The CDR3: CASSERSNQPQHF. In nucleotides, the CDR3 is TGTGCCAGCAGCGAGAGGAGCAATCAGCCCCAGCATTTT. The chain uses TRBV7-2 and TRBJ1-5; D remains ambiguous. The CDR3 consists of 13 residues. Germline V gene lookup returns CDR1 SGHTA and CDR2 FQGNSA. V lost 5 bases and J lost 1, with 6 bases in between.

This chain links TRBV3-1 (or the pseudogene TRBV3-2) with TRBJ2-7; perhaps TRBD1 as D (6 bases). This CDR3 contains 13 residues. Germline V CDR1 and CDR2: LGHDT, YNNKEL (reference sequence). V was clipped by 1 base and J by 7 bases, with 11 bases between them. CDR3 DNA sequence: TGTGCCAGCAGCCAAGGCCAAAGGGGGGAGCAGTACTTC. The encoded protein is CASSQGQRGEQYF.

J is TRBJ1-1 and V is TRBV4-2; D is unclear. With 0 bases removed from V and 7 bases from J, the gap between germline ends came to 9 bases. CDR3 size: 13 residues. The germline V gene has CDR1 LGHNA and CDR2 YNFKEQ. The DNA for the CDR3 is TGTGCCAGCAGCCAAGATAGGGAGGATGAAGCTTTCTTT. Translating it yields CASSQDREDEAFF.

V is TRBV18 and J is TRBJ1-1, with 12 bases that match TRBD1. The CDR3 length is 17 residues. V shed 0 bases, J shed 0 bases, and the junction held 2 bases outside the gene matches. Germline loops: CDR1 KGHSH, CDR2 LQKENI. The DNA for the CDR3 is TGTGCCAGCTCACCACCGGGGACAGGGGGCCTGAACACTGAAGCTTTCTTT. It encodes CASSPPGTGGLNTEAFF.

This clone was observed a single time. The rearrangement uses TRBV4-2 and TRBJ1-5, with 9 bases aligning to TRBD1. With V trimmed by 3 bases and J by 0 bases, 9 bases remained unmatched. This CDR3 contains 18 residues. In germline, CDR1 is LGHNA, CDR2 YNFKEQ. The CDR3 sequence: CASSQSPGQGNSNQPQHF. CDR3 coding DNA: TGTGCCAGCAGCCAGAGCCCAGGACAGGGGAATAGCAATCAGCCCCAGCATTTT.

The chain has TRBV18 and TRBJ1-2; weak D call: TRBD1 (6 bases). V was cut by 3 bases and J by 8 bases, with 13 bases left in between. CDR3 length: 13 residues. Germline loops: CDR1 KGHSH, CDR2 LQKENI. CDR3 DNA sequence: TGTGCCAGCTCACCTCCACAGGGCGGAGGCTACACCTTC. It encodes CASSPPQGGGYTF.

This clone was picked up a small number of times. V usage is TRBV4-1 and J usage is TRBJ1-6, with 9 nucleotides matching TRBD1. The CDR3 consists of 17 residues. Trimming cost V 1 base and J 10 bases; bases outside gene matches: 11. Germline values: CDR1 MGHRA, CDR2 YSYEKL. CDR3 DNA: TGCGCCAGCAGCCAAGCGCCCGACAGGGGGGAAATGTCACCCCTCCACTTT. As protein: CASSQAPDRGEMSPLHF.

The chain has TRBV6-5 and TRBJ2-7; D is unclear. V was clipped by 8 bases and J by 0 bases, with 11 bases between them. Germline V gene data show CDR1 as MNHEY and CDR2 as SVGAGI. The CDR3 is 13 amino acids. CDR3: CASRSFPSYEQYF. The CDR3 nucleotides read TGTGCCAGCCGGTCTTTCCCCTCCTACGAGCAGTACTTC.

The V gene is TRBV7-8, the J gene TRBJ2-6; a possible D gene is TRBD2 (6 bases). This CDR3 has 15 amino acids. Trimming left V 4 bases short and J 4 bases short, with 11 bases between. Germline V gives CDR1 SGHVS, CDR2 FQNEAQ. The CDR3 DNA reads TGTGCCAGCAGCTCCGGGACTTCAGGGGCCAACGTCCTGACTTTC. This codes for CASSSGTSGANVLTF. Based on the CDR3 plus reference TRBV7-8 and TRBJ2-6, the full variable domain is GAGVSQSPRYKVAKRGQDVALRCDPISGHVSLFWYQQALGQGPEFLTYFQNEAQLDKSGLPSDRFFAERPEGSVSTLKIQRTQQEDSAVYLCASSSGTSGANVLTFGAGSRLTVL.

The rearrangement links TRBV11-2 to TRBJ2-6; unclear D gene. The CDR3 is 17 residues long. Germline V gives CDR1 SGHAT, CDR2 FQNNGV. Trimming took off 1 base at V and 2 bases at J, with 12 bases between the two ends. The CDR3 spells CASSLALSETGANVLTF. The CDR3 bases are TGTGCCAGCAGCTTAGCCCTCTCTGAGACTGGGGCCAACGTCCTGACTTTC. Supplemented by reference TRBV11-2 and TRBJ2-6, the full variable domain reads EAGVAQSPRYKIIEKRQSVAFWCNPISGHATLYWYQQILGQGPKLLIQFQNNGVVDDSQLPKDRFSAERLKGVDSTLKIQPAKLEDSAVYLCASSLALSETGANVLTFGAGSRLTVL.

The genes are TRBV21-1 and TRBJ1-2; TRBD1, as called in the table, went unchecked against the DNA. TRBV21-1 is a pseudogene segment. The CDR3 has 17 amino acids. The CDR3 loop is CASSKGRQGARVDGYTF. CDR3 bases: TGTGCCAGCAGCAAGGGGAGACAGGGGGCCAGAGTAGATGGCTACACCTTC.

This clone has only a few counts. This chain joins TRBV3-1 (or the pseudogene TRBV3-2) and TRBJ2-3; D is possibly TRBD2 (6 bases). V was pared by 2 bases and J by 6 bases, with 15 bases between. The CDR3 covers 15 residues. In germline, CDR1 is LGHDT, CDR2 YNNKEL (reference sequence). CDR3 sequence: CASSQSGAGLDTQYF. The CDR3 DNA reads as TGTGCCAGCAGCCAATCTGGGGCGGGACTTGATACGCAGTATTTT.

This sequence joins TRBV30 and TRBJ2-1; 8 bases line up with TRBD1. The CDR3 consists of 13 residues. Looked up from germline, CDR1 is GTSNPN and CDR2 is SVGIG (reference sequence). Losses at the gene ends were 2 bases for V and 9 bases for J; bases not matched to a gene: 6. This CDR3 reads CAWSRTGKGEQFF. The CDR3 nucleotides read TGTGCCTGGAGTCGGACAGGGAAGGGTGAGCAGTTCTTC.

The gene calls are TRBV28 and TRBJ1-2; the D is unclear. Trimming removed 2 bases at V and 7 bases at J, with 8 bases between. The CDR3 totals 12 residues. Germline V gene sequence: CDR1 MDHEN, CDR2 SYDVKM. DNA of the CDR3: TGTGCCAGCAGTTTAATGCAGGTTGGCTACACCTTC. It is translated as CASSLMQVGYTF.

The V gene is TRBV6-2 or TRBV6-3, the J gene TRBJ1-1, with TRBD1 matching over 9 bases. Unmatched junction bases numbered 5, after V lost 5 bases and J lost 4 bases. The CDR3 totals 14 residues. The germline V gene encodes CDR1 MNHEY and CDR2 SVGEGT. The CDR3 DNA is TGTGCCAGCAGTCCACAGGGGGCGGGCACTGAAGCTTTCTTT. It encodes CASSPQGAGTEAFF.

With regard to this clone: Distinct nucleotide sequences in the sample also encode this CDR3. The chain joins TRBV3-1 (or the pseudogene TRBV3-2) to TRBJ1-3; possibly TRBD1 for D (5 bases). Per the germline V gene, CDR1 is LGHDT and CDR2 is YNNKEL (reference sequence). This CDR3 spans 14 amino acids. Trimming stripped 2 bases from V and 4 bases from J, with 9 bases between. CDR3 nucleotide sequence: TGTGCCAGCAGCCAACAGGGATCAGGAAACACCATATATTTT. Translating gives CASSQQGSGNTIYF.

The rearrangement uses TRBV30 and TRBJ2-7; 8 nucleotides agree with TRBD2. The CDR3 is 14 amino acids. Per the germline V gene, CDR1 is GTSNPN and CDR2 is SVGIG (reference sequence). V lost 3 bases and J lost 7; bases outside the gene matches: 11. The CDR3 bases are TGTGCCTGGAGCCGACTAGCGCCAGCTCGGGAGCAGTACTTC. Translation: CAWSRLAPAREQYF.